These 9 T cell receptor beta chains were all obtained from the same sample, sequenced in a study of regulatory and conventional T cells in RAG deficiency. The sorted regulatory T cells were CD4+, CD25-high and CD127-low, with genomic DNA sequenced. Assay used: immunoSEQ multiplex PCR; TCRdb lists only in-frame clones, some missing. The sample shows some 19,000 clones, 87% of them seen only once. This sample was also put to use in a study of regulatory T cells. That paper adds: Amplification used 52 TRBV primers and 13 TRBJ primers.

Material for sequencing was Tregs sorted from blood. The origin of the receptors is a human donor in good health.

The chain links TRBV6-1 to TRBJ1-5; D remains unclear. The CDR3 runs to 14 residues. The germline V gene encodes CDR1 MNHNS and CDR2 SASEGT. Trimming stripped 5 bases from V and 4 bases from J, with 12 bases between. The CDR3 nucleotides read TGTGCCAGCAGTTCCCCTGGAGGTAATCAGCCCCAGCATTTT. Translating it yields CASSSPGGNQPQHF.

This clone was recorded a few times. DNA of the CDR3: TGTGCCAGCAGTCAACAGGGGCGCCTGACTAACTATGGCTACACCTTC. Amino acids: CASSQQGRLTNYGYTF. V usage is TRBV6-8 and J usage is TRBJ1-2; 7 nucleotides line up with TRBD1. CDR3 length: 16 amino acids. Germline V gene lookup returns CDR1 MNHGY and CDR2 SAAAGT. With 5 bases clipped from V and 0 bases from J, the junction kept 9 bases outside the gene matches.

DNA of the CDR3: TGTGCCAGCACAAAGGAGCAGGGGTCGGCAGATACGCAGTATTTT. It specifies CASTKEQGSADTQYF. The chain links TRBV6-1 to TRBJ2-3; possible D gene TRBD1, 6 bases. The ends were cut back, 7 bases at V and 4 bases at J, with 18 bases in the middle. Germline V gene sequence: CDR1 MNHNS, CDR2 SASEGT. This CDR3 is 15 amino acids long.

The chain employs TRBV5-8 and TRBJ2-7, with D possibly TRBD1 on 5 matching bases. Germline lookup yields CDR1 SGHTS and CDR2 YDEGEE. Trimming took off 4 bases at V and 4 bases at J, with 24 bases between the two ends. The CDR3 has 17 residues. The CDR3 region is CASSSVFLGQTSYEQYF. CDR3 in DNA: TGTGCCAGCAGCAGCGTATTTTTAGGACAAACCTCTTACGAGCAGTACTTC. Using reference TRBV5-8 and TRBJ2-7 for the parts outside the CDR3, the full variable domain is EAGVTQSPTHLIKTRGQQATLRCSPISGHTSVYWYQQALGLGLQFLLWYDEGEERNRGNFPPRFSGRQFPNYSSELNVNALELEDSALYLCASSSVFLGQTSYEQYFGPGTRLTVT.

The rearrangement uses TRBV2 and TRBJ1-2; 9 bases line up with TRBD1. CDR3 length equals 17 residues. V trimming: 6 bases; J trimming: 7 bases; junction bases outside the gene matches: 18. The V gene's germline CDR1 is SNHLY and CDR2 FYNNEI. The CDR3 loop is CASSETNTQGASGGYTF. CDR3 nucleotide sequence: TGTGCCAGCAGCGAGACTAACACACAGGGGGCCTCAGGTGGCTACACCTTC.

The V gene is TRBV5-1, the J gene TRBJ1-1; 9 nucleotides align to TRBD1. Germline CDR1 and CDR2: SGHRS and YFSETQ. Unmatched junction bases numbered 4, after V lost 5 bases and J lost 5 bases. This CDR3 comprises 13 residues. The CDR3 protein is CASRTGGFTEAFF. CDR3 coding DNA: TGCGCCAGCAGAACAGGGGGCTTTACTGAAGCTTTCTTT.

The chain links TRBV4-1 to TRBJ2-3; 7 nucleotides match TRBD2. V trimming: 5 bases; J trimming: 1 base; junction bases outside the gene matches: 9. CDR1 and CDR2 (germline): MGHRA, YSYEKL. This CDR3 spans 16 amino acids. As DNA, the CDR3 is TGCGCCAGCAGCACCCGACTAGCCTCCGGCACAGATACGCAGTATTTT. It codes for CASSTRLASGTDTQYF.

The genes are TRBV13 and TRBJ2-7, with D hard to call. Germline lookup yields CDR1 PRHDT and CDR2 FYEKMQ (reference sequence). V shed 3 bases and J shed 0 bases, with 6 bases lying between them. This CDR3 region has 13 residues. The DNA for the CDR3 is TGTGCCAGCAGCTTTATAAGCTCCTACGAGCAGTACTTC. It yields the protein CASSFISSYEQYF.

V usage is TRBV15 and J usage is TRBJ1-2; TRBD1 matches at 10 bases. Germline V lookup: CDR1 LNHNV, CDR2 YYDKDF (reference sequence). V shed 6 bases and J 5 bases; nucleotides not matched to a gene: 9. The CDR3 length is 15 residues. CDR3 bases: TGTGCCACCAGTCTAGAGGGGGACAGGGGTTATGGCTACACCTTC. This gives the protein CATSLEGDRGYGYTF.